This is a list of T cell receptor beta chains from one sample in a study of cytomegalovirus exposure and HLA in healthy donors. Data came from immunoSEQ multiplex PCR; TCRdb stores just in-frame clones and leaves some out. The sample lists over 150,000 clones; 68% were seen once. What was sequenced was PBMCs. The receptors originated from a woman younger than 30 in good health and CMV-seropositive. CDR3s leave out the opening cysteine and the closing phenylalanine or tryptophan. The D gene is left open where the match is weak.

d_call j_call v_call cdr3_aa
TRBD1 TRBJ2-1 TRBV6-5 ASSETGFSSEQF
TRBD1 TRBJ1-2 TRBV5-1 ASSIGQGYGYT
NA TRBJ1-2 TRBV21-1 ASSPAGFYGYT
TRBD1 TRBJ2-7 TRBV25-1 ASSAGQGTPYEQY
TRBD1 TRBJ2-2 TRBV7-7 ASSLLTGQGDTGELF
NA TRBJ2-2 TRBV7-8 ASSLVGGYTGELF
NA TRBJ2-3 TRBV5-1 ASSPEGLTDTQY
NA TRBJ2-1 TRBV19 ASSVQGTYNEQF
TRBD1 TRBJ2-5 TRBV28 ASRHVTGEETQY
TRBD2 TRBJ2-5 TRBV2 ASSPGLAGGETQY
NA TRBJ2-5 TRBV12-5 ASGPALLVLSLETQY
NA TRBJ1-1 TRBV5-4 ASSLDYRLNTEAF
NA TRBJ2-3 TRBV6-5 ASSFRGAPFTDTQY
NA TRBJ2-7 TRBV6-5 ASSYRTDYEQY
NA TRBJ1-1 TRBV30 AWSRDSRTEAF
NA TRBJ1-4 TRBV4-1 ASSQDTTAPNEKLF
TRBD2 TRBJ2-1 TRBV9 ASSVAWSLAGGSEQF
TRBD1 TRBJ1-1 TRBV25-1 ASEQGANTEAF
NA TRBJ1-4 TRBV10-3 ATSGGTNEKLF
NA TRBJ1-2 TRBV19 ASKKEEKRYGYT
NA TRBJ1-1 TRBV4-2 ASSKRVSSMNTEAF
TRBD2 NA TRBV30 AWSVGLAGGEQY
NA TRBJ1-3 TRBV29-1 SARGAGRGGNTIY
NA TRBJ1-1 TRBV27 ASSLSGLGRADTEAF
TRBD1 TRBJ2-7 TRBV30 ARGQGASGEQY
NA TRBJ1-2 TRBV28 ASSWSGNLGGYT
NA TRBJ2-5 TRBV5-1 ASSRTGAGSGIETQY
NA TRBJ1-2 TRBV20-1 SASPPSGYT
NA TRBJ2-3 TRBV5-1 ASSFQGGSDTQY
TRBD1 TRBJ1-5 TRBV5-1 ASSSDRPDQPQH
TRBD1 TRBJ2-3 TRBV5-1 ASTRFGTGGVDTQY
NA TRBJ1-4 TRBV29-1 SVEAEAGNANEKLF
NA TRBJ1-2 TRBV28 ASSTQSVYT
TRBD1 TRBJ2-1 TRBV28 ASSFVRQGGNEQF
NA TRBJ1-6 TRBV6-1 ASSEGNRNSPLH
NA TRBJ1-4 TRBV2 ASSDRAGEKLF
TRBD1 TRBJ1-6 TRBV28 ASRTGELGSPLH
TRBD1 TRBJ2-7 TRBV27 ASSDRGGPSYEQY
TRBD1 TRBJ1-4 TRBV18 ASSSNRGEDEKLF
NA TRBJ1-1 TRBV30 AWSEYLLGAEAF
NA TRBJ2-7 TRBV6-5 ASSYFQGYEQY
NA TRBJ2-3 TRBV30 AWSVLRVKTDTQY
TRBD1 TRBJ1-2 TRBV4-1 ASSHPGQAIYGYT
TRBD1 TRBJ1-5 TRBV18 ASSTTGEARRNQPQH
TRBD2 TRBJ2-3 TRBV11-3 ASSMGTSGTISDTQY
NA TRBJ2-7 TRBV18 ASSPPTPPRVEQY
NA TRBJ1-2 TRBV5-4 ASSLGMGQHGYT
TRBD2 TRBJ2-3 TRBV28 ASSEWTSGGTDTQY
TRBD1 TRBJ2-7 TRBV6-1 ASSGTGGYEQY
NA TRBJ2-7 TRBV4-1 ASSQDLLSSYEQY
TRBD1 TRBJ2-7 TRBV7-2 ASSVRRLGQGISEQY